The 24 T cell receptor beta chains given below trace back to one sample, sequenced in a study of blood T cell repertoires in COVID-19. Assay used: immunoSEQ multiplex PCR; TCRdb lists only in-frame clones, some missing. The sample lists about 46,000 clones; about 89% were seen once. Sequenced material: peripheral blood. These receptors came from a human donor in a cohort sampled during active COVID-19.

The rearrangement uses TRBV28 and TRBJ2-6, with no clear D. With 5 bases removed from V and 3 bases from J, the gap between germline ends came to 5 bases. Germline CDR1 MDHEN, CDR2 SYDVKM. This CDR3 contains 13 residues. Here the CDR3 reads CASSPYGANVLTF. DNA for the CDR3: TGTGCCAGCAGTCCCTATGGGGCCAACGTCCTGACTTTC.

In regard to this clone: At one of its ends the junction is not consistent with the germline gene, which may arise from a read error. J is TRBJ2-7 and V is TRBV5-1, with 7 bases aligning to TRBD1. Germline V lookup: CDR1 SGHRS, CDR2 YFSETQ. The CDR3 has 15 amino acids. CDR3 loop: CASSLVDRWVGGGGF. The DNA of the CDR3 is TGCGCCAGCAGCTTGGTGGACAGGTGGGTAGGTGGCGGTGGCTTC.

The J gene is TRBJ1-1, the V gene TRBV5-5, with 7 bases fitting TRBD1. The V segment lost 4 bases and the J segment 3 bases; nucleotides outside the gene matches: 6. From germline, CDR1 is SGHKS and CDR2 YYEKEE (reference sequence). CDR3 length: 14 amino acids. The CDR3 DNA follows: TGTGCCAGCAGCCCGCGACAGGGCTACACTGAAGCTTTCTTT. This encodes CASSPRQGYTEAFF.

The chain has TRBV5-6 and TRBJ1-1; a possible D gene is TRBD1 (6 bases). Per the germline V gene, CDR1 is SGHDT and CDR2 is YYEEEE. Trimming took 0 bases from V and 6 from J, leaving 18 bases between them. The CDR3 is 16 amino acids. The CDR3 spells CASSLAPTGSLAEAFF. The DNA of the CDR3 is TGTGCCAGCAGCTTGGCCCCAACAGGGAGTTTGGCTGAAGCTTTCTTT.

In this sample, this clone turned up once. The V call is TRBV7-9, the J call TRBJ2-1; TRBD2 matches at 13 bases. Germline V gives CDR1 SEHNR, CDR2 FQNEAQ (reference sequence). Unmatched junction bases numbered 5, after V lost 5 bases and J lost 4 bases. The CDR3 has 16 amino acids. This chain's CDR3 is CASSNVLAGGYNEQFF. CDR3 bases: TGTGCCAGCAGCAATGTACTAGCGGGAGGGTACAATGAGCAGTTCTTC.

The rearrangement joins TRBV4-1 to TRBJ2-3, with 12 bases lining up with TRBD2. Germline CDR1 is MGHRA and CDR2 is YSYEKL. Trimming took 1 base from V and 5 from J; bases not matched to a gene: 7. This CDR3 spans 17 amino acids. The CDR3, as DNA: TGCGCCAGCAGCCAAGGGCTAGCGGGGGGGCCGGGAGATACGCAGTATTTT. Protein product: CASSQGLAGGPGDTQYF.

This clone was counted once. This rearrangement joins TRBV30 to TRBJ1-2; TRBD1 matches 8 bases. Germline CDR1 GTSNPN, CDR2 SVGIG (reference sequence). Unmatched junction bases numbered 6, after V lost 4 bases and J lost 2 bases. CDR3 length equals 14 residues. The CDR3 sequence is CAWTGTGLNYGYTF. The CDR3 DNA reads TGTGCCTGGACCGGGACAGGACTAAACTATGGCTACACCTTC.

This clone came up once. V and J are TRBV6-5 and TRBJ1-1, with D tentatively TRBD1 (6 bases). The germline CDR1 and CDR2 sequences are MNHEY and SVGAGI. Trimming left V 1 base short and J 0 bases short, with 9 bases between. CDR3 size: 15 residues. The CDR3 nucleotides read TGTGCCAGCAGTTACTTCGGACAGATGAACACTGAAGCTTTCTTT. This translates into CASSYFGQMNTEAFF.

The rearrangement links TRBV29-1 to TRBJ2-7; D possibly corresponds to TRBD1 (8 bases). There are 16 residues in the CDR3. The germline V gene has CDR1 SQVTM and CDR2 ANQGSEA. The V and J ends lost 3 bases and 3 bases respectively, with 21 bases between them. The CDR3 nucleotides read TGCAGCGTTGAGGGAGGGGGTGAGGACAGGGTCTACGAGCAGTACTTC. Translating it yields CSVEGGGEDRVYEQYF.

For this clone: The sample has other DNA sequences that encode this CDR3 too. V and J are TRBV3-1 (or the pseudogene TRBV3-2) and TRBJ2-2; TRBD2 matches 7 bases. Germline CDR1 and CDR2: LGHDT and YNNKEL (reference sequence). The CDR3 spans 15 residues. V dropped 9 bases and J dropped 2; count of bases not matched to a gene: 9. This CDR3 reads CARGGAGVNTGELFF. In DNA, the CDR3 is TGTGCCAGGGGAGGGGCGGGGGTAAACACCGGGGAGCTGTTTTTT.

The count of this clone is one. The chain carries TRBV4-2 and TRBJ2-2, with 8 bases aligning to TRBD1. The length of the CDR3 is 15 residues. Trimming at V came to 3 bases and at J to 6 bases, leaving 6 bases not matched to a gene. The V gene's germline CDR1 is LGHNA and CDR2 YNFKEQ. In DNA, the CDR3 is TGTGCCAGCAGCCAGGTCAGGACAGGGCCCGGGGAGCTGTTTTTT. Translating gives CASSQVRTGPGELFF.

The chain combines TRBV27 with TRBJ2-7; 9 bases fit TRBD2. The V and J ends lost 7 bases and 3 bases, in that order; junction bases with no gene match: 7. The V gene's germline CDR1 is MNHEY and CDR2 SMNVEV (reference sequence). The CDR3 extends over 14 amino acids. In nucleotides, the CDR3 is TGTGCCAGCAAACCAGCGGGAGGAGTCTACGAGCAGTACTTC. Its protein is CASKPAGGVYEQYF.

This clone showed up just a few times. The chain combines TRBV7-3 with TRBJ2-2; maybe TRBD2 (7 bases). Deletions cut 6 bases from V and 2 bases from J, with 13 bases between. CDR3 size: 15 residues. CDR1 is SGHTA, CDR2 FQGTGA, per germline. The CDR3 reads CASSRGASNTGELFF. The CDR3 DNA follows: TGTGCCAGCAGTCGGGGGGCCTCTAACACCGGGGAGCTGTTTTTT.

The chain combines TRBV14 with TRBJ1-2; D uncertain. This CDR3 has 13 residues. Trimming removed 3 bases from V and 2 bases from J, with 7 bases in between. In germline, CDR1 is SGHDN, CDR2 FVKESK. The CDR3 nucleotides are TGTGCCAGCAGCCAGGAGACCAACTATGGCTACACCTTC. Its protein is CASSQETNYGYTF.

The chain combines TRBV5-1 with TRBJ2-2; D might be TRBD2 (5 bases). The ends were cut back, 0 bases at V and 9 bases at J, with 9 bases in the middle. The CDR3 sequence is 13 residues long. Per germline, CDR1 SGHRS and CDR2 YFSETQ. The CDR3 DNA follows: TGCGCCAGCAGCTTGGAAGGAGGCCGGGAGCTGTTTTTT. As protein: CASSLEGGRELFF. The full variable domain, rest sourced from reference TRBV5-1 and TRBJ2-2, is KAGVTQTPRYLIKTRGQQVTLSCSPISGHRSVSWYQQTPGQGLQFLFEYFSETQRNKGNFPGRFSGRQFSNSRSEMNVSTLELGDSALYLCASSLEGGRELFFGEGSRLTVL.

This clone was observed a single time. This sequence joins TRBV6-5 and TRBJ1-2; D not certain. CDR1 MNHEY and CDR2 SVGAGI come from the germline V gene. The CDR3 length is 15 residues. V was clipped by 0 bases and J by 0 bases, with 8 bases between them. The CDR3 is CASSYSMEPNYGYTF. DNA of the CDR3: TGTGCCAGCAGTTACTCGATGGAGCCTAACTATGGCTACACCTTC.

The chain uses TRBV5-4 and TRBJ2-7; 8 nucleotides align to TRBD1. V trimming: 2 bases; J trimming: 2 bases; junction bases outside the gene matches: 3. This CDR3 spans 14 amino acids. CDR1 SGHNT and CDR2 YYREEE come from the germline V gene (reference sequence). The CDR3 sequence: CASSLQGVPYEQYF. CDR3 nucleotides: TGTGCCAGCAGCTTACAGGGGGTACCCTACGAGCAGTACTTC.

The rearrangement joins TRBV15 to TRBJ2-7, with 7 bases identical to TRBD1. Germline values: CDR1 LNHNV, CDR2 YYDKDF (reference sequence). The J segment lost 7 bases and the V segment lost 0 bases, leaving 6 bases of the junction unmatched. CDR3 length: 14 amino acids. The CDR3: CATSREGQTAEQYF. In nucleotides, the CDR3 is TGTGCCACCAGCAGAGAGGGACAGACCGCGGAGCAGTACTTC.

The gene calls are TRBV18 and TRBJ2-3; TRBD2 agrees at 8 bases. The germline V gene encodes CDR1 KGHSH and CDR2 LQKENI. The CDR3 extends over 19 amino acids. V shed 5 bases and J 2 bases; nucleotides not matched to a gene: 18. CDR3 sequence (DNA): TGTGCCAGCTCATCAAGGACTAGCTTGAGCCCTTTTCCCACAGATACGCAGTATTTT. It encodes CASSSRTSLSPFPTDTQYF.

The chain joins TRBV6-2 or TRBV6-3 to TRBJ1-5; D call uncertain. V was trimmed by 0 bases and J by 0 bases, leaving 6 bases between them. The CDR3 sequence is 15 residues long. The V gene's germline CDR1 is MNHEY and CDR2 SVGEGT. CDR3: CASSYSIVSNQPQHF. The CDR3 bases are TGTGCCAGCAGTTACTCGATAGTTAGCAATCAGCCCCAGCATTTT.

The chain carries TRBV28 and TRBJ2-7; the match to TRBD1 covers 7 bases. The CDR3 length is 14 residues. Germline CDR1 MDHEN, CDR2 SYDVKM. V trimming: 4 bases; J trimming: 5 bases; junction bases outside the gene matches: 8. The CDR3 nucleotides are TGTGCCAGCAGTTCACCGGGACAGCCCCACGAGCAGTACTTC. It is translated as CASSSPGQPHEQYF.

The chain links TRBV7-2 to TRBJ2-7, with a weak D call TRBD2 (6 bases). With 3 bases removed from V and 4 bases from J, the gap between germline ends came to 13 bases. The CDR3 runs 14 residues. CDR1 SGHTA and CDR2 FQGNSA come from the germline V gene. DNA for the CDR3: TGTGCCAGCAGCTTCGGAGGGAGCAGGTACGAGCAGTACTTC. It codes for CASSFGGSRYEQYF.

This clone occurred once. The chain combines TRBV5-1 with TRBJ2-5; 8 bases are a match to TRBD2. The junction had 9 bases not matched to a gene; V was cut back by 0 bases and J by 5 bases. Germline V gene sequence: CDR1 SGHRS, CDR2 YFSETQ. The CDR3 is made up of 16 amino acids. The chain's CDR3 is CASSLVPSGSWETQYF. The DNA of the CDR3 is TGCGCCAGCAGCTTGGTGCCCAGCGGGAGTTGGGAGACCCAGTACTTC.

The chain recombines TRBV4-3 with TRBJ2-6; TRBD1 is a possible D gene (6 bases). Trimming pared 1 base from V and 0 bases from J, leaving 13 bases between. Germline V gene sequence: CDR1 LGHNA, CDR2 YSLEER. The CDR3 covers 18 residues. CDR3 region: CASSQVGPGASGANVLTF. The CDR3 DNA sequence: TGCGCCAGCAGCCAAGTTGGGCCAGGGGCCTCTGGGGCCAACGTCCTGACTTTC.